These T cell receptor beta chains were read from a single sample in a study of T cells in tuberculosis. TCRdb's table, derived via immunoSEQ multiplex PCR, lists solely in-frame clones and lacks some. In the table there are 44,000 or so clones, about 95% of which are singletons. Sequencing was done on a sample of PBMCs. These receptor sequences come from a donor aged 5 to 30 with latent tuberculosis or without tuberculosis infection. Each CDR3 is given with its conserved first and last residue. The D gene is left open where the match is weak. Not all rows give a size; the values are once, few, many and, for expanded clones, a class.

TGTGCCAGCAGCTTGGGCCGTGGACAGCCCATTGGGGACTTCTTT	CASSLGRGQPIGDFF	-	TRBV5-4	-	TRBJ1-1
TGTGCCTGGAGTAAGCGGGGGGTGGCCGAGCAGTACTTC	CAWSKRGVAEQYF	-	TRBV30	TRBD2	TRBJ2-7
TGCGCCAGCAGCCAAGATCCGCCCGGGAACACTAATGAAAAACTGTTTTTT	CASSQDPPGNTNEKLFF	-	TRBV4-1	-	TRBJ1-4
TGCGCCAGCAGCTTGGAAGGCATTAGGACTAGCGGGACCTACGAGCAGTACTTC	CASSLEGIRTSGTYEQYF	once	TRBV5-1	TRBD2	TRBJ2-7
TGTGCCAGCGTAGGGGCCTTCGAAGCTTTCTTT	CASVGAFEAFF	once	TRBV25-1	-	TRBJ1-1
TGTGCCAGCAGGCCCGGGGACTCTACGGATACGCAGTATTTT	CASRPGDSTDTQYF	-	TRBV6-5	-	TRBJ2-3
TGTGCCAGCAGTGAGTCTAGCGGAGGCTACGAGCAGTACTTC	CASSESSGGYEQYF	-	TRBV6-4	TRBD2	TRBJ2-7
TGTGCCAGCAGCTTAGACAGGGGTACTTACAATGAGCAGTTCTTC	CASSLDRGTYNEQFF	-	TRBV7-3	TRBD1	TRBJ2-1
TGTGCCAGCAGCTTGGCCCGAGTAGGAGCGGGAGGGATCAATGAGCAGTTCTTC	CASSLARVGAGGINEQFF	once	TRBV5-4	TRBD2	TRBJ2-1
TGTGCCAGCAGCCCCTTGAGCGAAAGGCGTGAAGCTTTCTTT	CASSPLSERREAFF	-	TRBV11-1	-	TRBJ1-1
TGTGCCAGCTCGCCTCCGGGACTAGCGGGAGGCGGATTCTACGAGCAGTACTTC	CASSPPGLAGGGFYEQYF	-	TRBV18	TRBD2	TRBJ2-7